The 19 T cell receptor beta chains below were found in one sample sequenced in a study of blood T cells in healthy people across ages. With a J-beta primer mix and a sample-barcoded 5' primer, a second PCR ran about 7 to 12 cycles. TCRdb recomputed calls from the 5' RACE reads with MiXCR, one row per CDR3 protein. Of around 1,000,000 distinct CDR3 sequences in the sample, approximately 25% are singletons; the top ten hold approximately 0.79%. These records were also assigned to another study, of T cells of mothers and their children.

Sequenced material: blood. All receptors derive from a girl aged 2-10 years in good health.

This clonotype was found a few times. J is TRBJ1-1 and V is TRBV7-3; D remains unclear. Germline lookup yields CDR1 SGHTA and CDR2 FQGTGA. The CDR3 covers 13 residues. Trimming stripped 1 base from V and 1 base from J, with 4 bases between. The chain's CDR3 is CASSLKRNTEAFF. CDR3 nucleotides: TGTGCCAGCAGCTTAAAAAGGAACACTGAAGCTTTCTTT.

The chain links TRBV20-1 to TRBJ1-4; 8 nucleotides match TRBD1. Trimming took 5 bases from V and 5 from J; bases not matched to a gene: 10. This CDR3 contains 15 residues. Germline V CDR1 and CDR2: DFQATT, SNEGSKA (reference sequence). As DNA, the CDR3 is TGCAGTGCTGGACCCTACAGGGGGAGGAATGAAAAACTGTTTTTT. This translates into CSAGPYRGRNEKLFF.

This clonotype was counted a few times. The chain recombines TRBV5-1 with TRBJ2-3; tentatively, D is TRBD1 (6 bases). Trimming took off 1 base at V and 3 bases at J, with 18 bases between the two ends. CDR3 length equals 17 residues. Germline V CDR1 and CDR2: SGHRS, YFSETQ. The CDR3 region is CASSLLPIQGGTDTQYF. CDR3 coding DNA: TGCGCCAGCAGCTTGTTGCCTATACAGGGCGGAACAGATACGCAGTATTTT.

This chain uses TRBV12-3 or TRBV12-4 with TRBJ2-3; TRBD1 agrees at 7 bases. CDR3 size: 12 residues. V shed 5 bases, J shed 10 bases, and the junction held 6 bases outside the gene matches. Written as DNA, the CDR3 is TGTGCCAGCAGTCCACAGGGGCTGCCGCAGTATTTT. Its protein is CASSPQGLPQYF.

The chain joins TRBV7-9 to TRBJ1-4; 7 bases map to TRBD1. The CDR3 totals 16 residues. V lost 6 bases to trimming and J lost 0 bases; unmatched junction nucleotides: 7. Germline V CDR1 and CDR2: SEHNR, FQNEAQ (reference sequence). CDR3 nucleotide sequence: TGTGCCAGCAGTTACCCCGGGACAGCAACTAATGAAAAACTGTTTTTT. It yields the protein CASSYPGTATNEKLFF.

The DNA for the CDR3 is TGTGCCAGCAGCCAAGTGGGTAGTGGGCCTTTCTACGAGCAGTACTTC. Translation gives CASSQVGSGPFYEQYF. The rearrangement links TRBV14 to TRBJ2-7; D not resolved. Trimming shortened V by 1 base and J by 3 bases, and 16 bases separated the two germline ends. Germline-derived CDR1 and CDR2 are SGHDN and FVKESK. The CDR3 is 16 residues long.

The CDR3 nucleotides read TGTGCCAGCAGCGTCATAATATGGGACAGGGTTTCGTATGAGCAGTTCTTC. Amino acid sequence: CASSVIIWDRVSYEQFF. The chain employs TRBV7-8 and TRBJ2-5; 9 bases fit TRBD1. The better agreement between TRBJ2-1 and the DNA end casts doubt on the J call. Germline values: CDR1 SGHVS, CDR2 FQNEAQ. This CDR3 has 17 residues.

The CDR3 is CASSPGKNMYGYTF. In nucleotides, the CDR3 is TGTGCCAGCAGCCCAGGGAAGAATATGTATGGCTACACCTTC. The gene calls are TRBV28 and TRBJ1-2; tentative D call: TRBD1 (5 bases). Looked up from germline, CDR1 is MDHEN and CDR2 is SYDVKM. The ends were cut back, 6 bases at V and 5 bases at J, with 16 bases in the middle. The CDR3 spans 14 residues.

This clonotype was observed a few times. The rearrangement links TRBV12-3 or TRBV12-4 to TRBJ2-1, with unresolved D. The germline V and J ends were trimmed by 4 bases and 9 bases, with 7 bases remaining between them. This CDR3 comprises 11 residues. CDR3 in amino acids: CASSSISEQFF. In DNA, the CDR3 is TGTGCCAGCAGTTCGATCTCTGAGCAGTTCTTC.

There are a few counts of this clonotype. This rearrangement joins TRBV12-3 or TRBV12-4 to TRBJ2-5; D is possibly TRBD2 (5 bases). The DNA matches TRBJ2-7 better at its end, which makes the J call doubtful. The CDR3 spans 13 residues. The CDR3 nucleotides read TGTGCCAGCAGTTTAACGAGGGTGTACGAGCAGTACTTC. Protein product: CASSLTRVYEQYF.

This chain uses TRBV7-2 with TRBJ2-3, with TRBD1 as a possible D gene (5 bases). Trimming took 4 bases from V and 4 from J, leaving 12 bases between them. The CDR3 runs 14 residues. Germline-derived CDR1 and CDR2 are SGHTA and FQGNSA. CDR3 bases: TGTGCCAGCAGCTCCGACAGTTATCCAGATACGCAGTATTTT. This translates into CASSSDSYPDTQYF. Filled out from reference TRBV7-2 and TRBJ2-3, the complete variable domain reads GAGVSQSPSNKVTEKGKDVELRCDPISGHTALYWYRQSLGQGLEFLIYFQGNSAPDKSGLPSDRFSAERTGGSVSTLTIQRTQQEDSAVYLCASSSDSYPDTQYFGPGTRLTVL.

The table lists this clonotype with a count of one. The chain joins TRBV28 to TRBJ2-7, with 8 bases matching TRBD2. The J segment lost 1 base and the V segment lost 2 bases, leaving 4 bases of the junction unmatched. Looked up from germline, CDR1 is MDHEN and CDR2 is SYDVKM. The CDR3 extends over 15 amino acids. The DNA of the CDR3 is TGTGCCAGCAGTTTAAGCGGGAGCCCATCCTACGAGCAGTACTTC. This encodes CASSLSGSPSYEQYF.

The rearrangement links TRBV4-1 to TRBJ2-5, with 8 bases fitting TRBD2. The J call may be incorrect, as the DNA end agrees better with TRBJ2-7. The CDR3 covers 16 residues. Per the germline V gene, CDR1 is MGHRA and CDR2 is YSYEKL. The CDR3 DNA sequence: TGCGCCAGCAGCCCATTCGGGGGGGACCCAAGGGGCGAGCAGTACTTC. Translation gives CASSPFGGDPRGEQYF.

The chain employs TRBV28 and TRBJ2-3, with TRBD1 matching over 12 bases. Trimming cost V 6 bases and J 4 bases; bases outside gene matches: 17. The CDR3 consists of 19 residues. The germline CDR1 and CDR2 sequences are MDHEN and SYDVKM. The CDR3 DNA follows: TGTGCCAGCAGCCTGCCCGGGGACAGGGGGCCTGGTGGGGCAGATACGCAGTATTTT. As protein: CASSLPGDRGPGGADTQYF.

This rearrangement joins TRBV20-1 to TRBJ2-5; weak D call: TRBD2 (7 bases). CDR1 is DFQATT and CDR2 is SNEGSKA in the germline V gene (reference sequence). The CDR3 sequence is 16 residues long. Deletions cut 6 bases from V and 4 bases from J, with 24 bases between. CDR3 nucleotide sequence: TGCAGTGCCCTGGGGGCGGGAGCTAATTGGAGAGAGACCCAGTACTTC. This sequence encodes CSALGAGANWRETQYF.

The V call is TRBV7-9, the J call TRBJ1-1, with D possibly being TRBD1 (5 bases). CDR3 length equals 13 residues. Germline loops: CDR1 SEHNR, CDR2 FQNEAQ (reference sequence). With 3 bases removed from V and 3 bases from J, the gap between germline ends came to 8 bases. The CDR3 spells CASSFGTHTEAFF. The CDR3 DNA follows: TGTGCCAGCAGCTTCGGGACCCACACTGAAGCTTTCTTT.

Notes on this clonotype: At one boundary the junction diverges from the germline segment, which might be a read error. The chain employs TRBV12-3 or TRBV12-4 and TRBJ2-1, with TRBD1 matching over 12 bases. The CDR3 sequence is 14 residues long. The CDR3: CASRDRGPGDEQFF. The CDR3 nucleotides are TGCGCCAGCAGGGACAGGGGGCCAGGGGATGAGCAGTTCTTC.

This clonotype has only a few counts. This chain links TRBV12-5 with TRBJ1-4, with a possible D match to TRBD1 (6 bases). Germline CDR1 and CDR2: LGHNT and FRNRAP. With 4 bases removed from V and 8 bases from J, the gap between germline ends came to 17 bases. The CDR3 is made up of 15 amino acids. DNA for the CDR3: TGTGCTAGTGGTTCCCTCCCAGGGGCTGAGGAAAAACTGTTTTTT. This translates into CASGSLPGAEEKLFF. The variable domain in full, with the rest retrieved from reference TRBV12-5 and TRBJ1-4, is DARVTQTPRHKVTEMGQEVTMRCQPILGHNTVFWYRQTMMQGLELLAYFRNRAPLDDSGMPKDRFSAEMPDATLATLKIQPSEPRDSAVYFCASGSLPGAEEKLFFGSGTQLSVL.

On this clonotype: Here the CDR3 omits its conserved ending phenylalanine or tryptophan, so a read error is the likely source. The rearrangement uses TRBV12-3 or TRBV12-4 and TRBJ1-2, with 8 bases matching TRBD1. The CDR3 covers 13 residues. The ends lost 6 bases at V and 4 bases at J; junction bases unmatched: 4. The CDR3 nucleotides are TGTGCCAGCAGAACAGGGGGGGCCTATGGCTACACCCTC. Translating it yields CASRTGGAYGYTL.